The clone carrying this T cell receptor beta chain is a singleton in its sample. This record belongs to a study of T cell changes during pregnancy in multiple sclerosis. Sequencing used immunoSEQ multiplex PCR; TCRdb keeps in-frame clones, though not all of them. The table records 80,000 to 130,000 clones, more than 90% of them present only once. The CDR3 has 13 residues. The V end lost 7 bases, the J end lost 1 base, and 11 bases lay between the germline ends. Germline lookup yields CDR1 SGHDT and CDR2 YYEEEE. This material consisted of peripheral blood, taken in the second trimester of pregnancy. This sequence joins TRBV5-6 and TRBJ1-2; maybe TRBD1 (6 bases). The receptor was derived from a female donor with multiple sclerosis, enrolled in a pregnancy study. The CDR3 sequence is CASPDRLNYGYTF. CDR3 bases: TGTGCCAGCCCCGACAGGCTTAACTATGGCTACACCTTC.